The 24 T cell receptor beta chains given below trace back to one sample, sequenced in a study of shared clonotypes between healthy human individuals. Generated by immunoSEQ multiplex PCR, the TCRdb table keeps only in-frame clones and is missing some. The table shows a few million clones, with approximately 92% occurring only once. Sequencing was done on a sample of naive CD4+ T cells sorted from blood. Subset: CD45RA+ positively selected. Every receptor here comes from a man aged 18 to 30 in good health.

A word on this clone: One end of the junction does not line up with germline, which may come from a read error. The gene calls are TRBV6-5 and TRBJ1-5, with D unclear. The germline V gene encodes CDR1 MNHEY and CDR2 SVGAGI. CDR3 size: 13 residues. CDR3 DNA: TGCGCCTGTAGGTCCGGAGGCAATCAGCCCCAGCATTTT. Its translation: CACRSGGNQPQHF.

The CDR3 here is CASSWGAYEQYF. The DNA of the CDR3 is TGTGCCAGCAGCTGGGGTGCCTACGAGCAGTACTTC. V gene TRBV28 combines with J gene TRBJ2-7, with unresolved D. Germline CDR1 MDHEN, CDR2 SYDVKM. Trimming removed 6 bases at V and 2 bases at J, with 8 bases between. The CDR3 sequence is 12 residues long. Full variable domain (rest looked up from reference TRBV28 and TRBJ2-7): DVKVTQSSRYLVKRTGEKVFLECVQDMDHENMFWYRQDPGLGLRLIYFSYDVKMKEKGDIPEGYSVSREKKERFSLILESASTNQTSMYLCASSWGAYEQYFGPGTRLTVT.

The chain has TRBV19 and TRBJ2-5, with D perhaps TRBD2 (6 bases). The CDR3 has 13 residues. Germline V CDR1 and CDR2: LNHDA, SQIVND (reference sequence). V lost 7 bases and J lost 1, with 10 bases in between. The CDR3 DNA sequence: TGTGCCAGTAACCCAGCGGGCCAAGAGACCCAGTACTTC. This codes for CASNPAGQETQYF. The full variable domain, with the rest looked up from reference TRBV19 and TRBJ2-5, is DGGITQSPKYLFRKEGQNVTLSCEQNLNHDAMYWYRQDPGQGLRLIYYSQIVNDFQKGDIAEGYSVSREKKESFPLTVTSAQKNPTAFYLCASNPAGQETQYFGPGTRLLVL.

The chain employs TRBV27 and TRBJ2-7; no clear D. Trimming shortened V by 9 bases and J by 12 bases, and 21 bases separated the two germline ends. This CDR3 contains 12 residues. Germline CDR1 and CDR2: MNHEY and SMNVEV (reference sequence). The DNA for the CDR3 is TGTGCCAGTACTTTTATTGCCCTTATCCCGTACTTC. Translated, it gives CASTFIALIPYF.

J is TRBJ2-2 and V is TRBV5-1; D call uncertain. CDR1 is SGHRS, CDR2 YFSETQ, per germline. Trimming took off 4 bases at V and 7 bases at J, with 17 bases between the two ends. The CDR3 is 15 residues long. CDR3 DNA sequence: TGCGCCAGCAGCATCGGGTCGATCAGCGACGGGGAGCTGTTTTTT. Protein product: CASSIGSISDGELFF.

The chain couples TRBV6-5 to TRBJ2-7, with TRBD1 identical over 9 bases. Trimming cost V 4 bases and J 1 base; bases outside gene matches: 8. Germline assignment: CDR1 MNHEY and CDR2 SVGAGI. The CDR3 sequence is 16 residues long. CDR3 sequence: CASSSIRDRASYEQYF. The CDR3 DNA reads TGTGCCAGCAGTTCGATTCGGGACAGGGCTTCCTACGAGCAGTACTTC.

The rearrangement links TRBV5-1 to TRBJ2-1; TRBD2 matches at 14 bases. The CDR3 is 14 residues long. Germline trimming cut 1 base from V and 14 bases from J; bases unmatched to any gene: 5. Germline assignment: CDR1 SGHRS and CDR2 YFSETQ. CDR3 DNA: TGCGCCAGCAGCTTGAGGACTAGCGGGAGGATTGAGTTCTTC. As protein: CASSLRTSGRIEFF.

This chain joins TRBV5-1 and TRBJ2-1, with 11 positions matching TRBD2. Germline V gene sequence: CDR1 SGHRS, CDR2 YFSETQ. The V and J ends lost 0 bases and 6 bases, in that order; junction bases with no gene match: 5. The CDR3 has 16 residues. CDR3 nucleotide sequence: TGCGCCAGCAGCTTGGACCGTAGCGGGAGGGGCAATGAGCAGTTCTTC. This gives the protein CASSLDRSGRGNEQFF.

The V gene is TRBV11-2, the J gene TRBJ1-4, with D possibly being TRBD1 (5 bases). The CDR3 length is 15 residues. Trimming pared 5 bases from V and 5 bases from J, leaving 15 bases between. The germline V gene has CDR1 SGHAT and CDR2 FQNNGV. CDR3 region: CASSPIWGGNEKLFF. The DNA of the CDR3 is TGTGCCAGCAGCCCGATTTGGGGCGGGAATGAAAAACTGTTTTTT.

The chain combines TRBV5-1 with TRBJ1-1; 7 bases map to TRBD1. This CDR3 comprises 14 residues. Germline CDR1 SGHRS, CDR2 YFSETQ. The V segment lost 5 bases and the J segment 7 bases; nucleotides outside the gene matches: 11. CDR3 in DNA: TGCGCCAGCAGAACAGGGGCGGATTTGAGTGAAGCTTTCTTT. Translated, it gives CASRTGADLSEAFF.

J is TRBJ2-2 and V is TRBV6-5; D may be TRBD1 or TRBD2 (6 bases each). V was pared by 6 bases and J by 1 base, with 9 bases between. Germline V gives CDR1 MNHEY, CDR2 SVGAGI. The CDR3 covers 14 residues. As DNA, the CDR3 is TGTGCCAGCAGGAGGGGGGTGAACACCGGGGAGCTGTTTTTT. This gives the protein CASRRGVNTGELFF.

The chain has TRBV15 and TRBJ1-6, with TRBD1 matching 9 bases. Trimming removed 1 base from V and 6 bases from J; junction bases left unmatched: 1. The CDR3 contains 15 residues. From germline, CDR1 is LNHNV and CDR2 YYDKDF (reference sequence). CDR3 nucleotide sequence: TGTGCCACCAGCAGAGGGGGACAGGGTAATTCACCCCTCCACTTT. Translating gives CATSRGGQGNSPLHF.

The V call is TRBV30, the J call TRBJ1-2; D not resolved. CDR1 and CDR2 from the germline V gene are GTSNPN and SVGIG (reference sequence). The CDR3 contains 11 residues. V lost 5 bases to trimming and J lost 6 bases, with 10 bases between them. CDR3 sequence reads: CAWSGGDGYTF. The CDR3 bases are TGTGCCTGGTCGGGCGGGGATGGCTACACCTTC.

The chain uses TRBV19 and TRBJ2-7, with TRBD2 matching over 7 bases. Germline CDR1 reads LNHDA; CDR2 reads SQIVND (reference sequence). The CDR3 has 14 amino acids. Trimming cost V 6 bases and J 1 base; bases outside gene matches: 6. The CDR3 loop is CASSHAGASYEQYF. The DNA for the CDR3 is TGTGCCAGTAGCCACGCGGGAGCGTCCTACGAGCAGTACTTC.

V and J are TRBV30 and TRBJ2-5; 14 positions agree with TRBD2. V trimming: 4 bases; J trimming: 4 bases; junction bases outside the gene matches: 5. The germline V gene has CDR1 GTSNPN and CDR2 SVGIG (reference sequence). CDR3 length: 15 amino acids. The CDR3 DNA reads as TGTGCCTGGACCCTGACTAGCGGGAGGGGAGAGACCCAGTACTTC. The encoded protein is CAWTLTSGRGETQYF.

V usage is TRBV27 and J usage is TRBJ1-1; D gene uncertain. The CDR3 consists of 15 residues. Trimming removed 10 bases at V and 1 base at J, with 19 bases between. Germline V gene lookup returns CDR1 MNHEY and CDR2 SMNVEV (reference sequence). CDR3 sequence (DNA): TGTGCCAACGAGATTCCGGGGAGACGGAACACTGAAGCTTTCTTT. Residues: CANEIPGRRNTEAFF.

This sequence joins TRBV5-4 and TRBJ2-1, with 11 bases fitting TRBD2. Germline values: CDR1 SGHNT, CDR2 YYREEE (reference sequence). Losses at the gene ends were 3 bases for V and 6 bases for J; bases not matched to a gene: 8. This CDR3 is 16 amino acids long. The CDR3: CASSWGPGLAGNEQFF. The DNA for the CDR3 is TGTGCCAGCAGCTGGGGGCCTGGACTAGCGGGCAATGAGCAGTTCTTC.

This clone was observed once. V usage is TRBV5-1 and J usage is TRBJ1-1; the D gene is possibly TRBD1 (5 bases). The germline V and J ends were trimmed by 3 bases and 4 bases, with 13 bases remaining between them. This CDR3 spans 14 amino acids. Per germline, CDR1 SGHRS and CDR2 YFSETQ. DNA for the CDR3: TGCGCCAGCAGCTGGGGGGGTACGGCCACTGAAGCTTTCTTT. Translating gives CASSWGGTATEAFF.

The CDR3 protein is CASSPGSLHQPQHF. CDR3 nucleotide sequence: TGCGCCAGCAGCCCCGGGTCCCTCCACCAGCCCCAGCATTTT. This chain joins TRBV4-1 and TRBJ1-5, with D unclear. Germline loops: CDR1 MGHRA, CDR2 YSYEKL. V gave up 4 bases and J gave up 7 bases, with 14 bases separating them. This CDR3 contains 14 residues.

The chain carries TRBV13 and TRBJ1-3; D remains ambiguous. Germline CDR1 is PRHDT and CDR2 is FYEKMQ (reference sequence). V lost 5 bases to trimming and J lost 4 bases, with 15 bases between them. This CDR3 spans 15 amino acids. The CDR3 sequence is CASSPDRASGNTIYF. In nucleotides, the CDR3 is TGTGCCAGCAGCCCCGACCGGGCCTCGGGAAACACCATATATTTT.

The chain uses TRBV5-8 and TRBJ1-4; no firm D call. CDR1 is SGHTS, CDR2 YDEGEE, per germline. V was shortened by 4 bases and J by 3 bases, with 16 bases between the two germline ends. The CDR3 has 16 residues. DNA of the CDR3: TGTGCCAGCAGCGCCGGCGGGCATTGGGCTAATGAAAAACTGTTTTTT. Its protein is CASSAGGHWANEKLFF.

The chain has TRBV2 and TRBJ1-6; 7 bases line up with TRBD1. Germline CDR1 SNHLY, CDR2 FYNNEI. This CDR3 spans 15 amino acids. V was clipped by 5 bases and J by 7 bases; unmatched bases: 8. Written as DNA, the CDR3 is TGTGCCAGCAGTCTAAGTGGACAGGCGAATTCACCCCTCCACTTT. This translates into CASSLSGQANSPLHF. The full variable domain, in which reference TRBV2 and TRBJ1-6 provide the parts outside the CDR3, is EPEVTQTPSHQVTQMGQEVILRCVPISNHLYFYWYRQILGQKVEFLVSFYNNEISEKSEIFDDQFSVERPDGSNFTLKIRSTKLEDSAMYFCASSLSGQANSPLHFGNGTRLTVT.

As concerns this clone: Other DNA sequences within the sample encode an identical CDR3. The V and J genes are TRBV18 and TRBJ2-3; no reliable D call. V lost 4 bases, J lost 6 bases, and 5 bases lay in between. This CDR3 is built from 11 residues. CDR1 is KGHSH and CDR2 is LQKENI in the germline V gene. The CDR3 is CASSRADTQYF. The CDR3 DNA sequence: TGTGCCAGCTCACGTGCCGATACGCAGTATTTT.

The chain recombines TRBV13 with TRBJ2-1; the match to TRBD2 covers 9 bases. V shed 2 bases and J 4 bases; nucleotides not matched to a gene: 9. CDR1 is PRHDT, CDR2 FYEKMQ, per germline (reference sequence). This CDR3 is 17 amino acids long. The DNA for the CDR3 is TGTGCCAGCAGCTTATTCTTGAATAGCGGGAGTTACAATGAGCAGTTCTTC. Protein: CASSLFLNSGSYNEQFF.